This T cell receptor (beta chain) was profiled in a study of shared clonotypes between healthy human individuals. As for the study in general: For every donor, three CD4 naive, three CD4 memory, two CD8 naive and one CD8 memory plates were used. General study findings and limits: Around 4.7% of naive CD4 clonotypes were shared across several donors. Clonotypes which were not shared had lower generation probabilities than clonotypes that all four donors shared. Donor clonotype sharing was expected to depend on sequencing depth.

Clones were sequenced by immunoSEQ multiplex PCR, and TCRdb holds only the in-frame ones, with some missing. This sample has around 700,000 clones; approximately 79% occur once, and the top ten carry 1.7%. CDR1 is KGHSH, CDR2 LQKENI, per germline. Between the trimmed V and J ends, which lost 3 bases and 8 bases, there was a span of 10 bases. The length of the CDR3 is 12 residues. Of note for this clone: No antigen is known for it.

This receptor was obtained from a woman aged 25 to 39 in good health. The rearrangement uses TRBV18 and TRBJ1-2; D gene ambiguous. The specimen sequenced was memory CD4+ T cells sorted from blood. Subset here: CD45RA-negative fraction. For the CDR3, the DNA is TGTGCCAGCTCACCGGAGTACCTGGGCTACACCTTC. As protein: CASSPEYLGYTF. The whole variable domain, remainder taken from reference TRBV18 and TRBJ1-2, is NAGVMQNPRHLVRRRGQEARLRCSPMKGHSHVYWYRQLPEEGLKFMVYLQKENIIDESGMPKERFSAEFPKEGPSILRIQQVVRGDSAAYFCASSPEYLGYTFGSGTRLTVV.